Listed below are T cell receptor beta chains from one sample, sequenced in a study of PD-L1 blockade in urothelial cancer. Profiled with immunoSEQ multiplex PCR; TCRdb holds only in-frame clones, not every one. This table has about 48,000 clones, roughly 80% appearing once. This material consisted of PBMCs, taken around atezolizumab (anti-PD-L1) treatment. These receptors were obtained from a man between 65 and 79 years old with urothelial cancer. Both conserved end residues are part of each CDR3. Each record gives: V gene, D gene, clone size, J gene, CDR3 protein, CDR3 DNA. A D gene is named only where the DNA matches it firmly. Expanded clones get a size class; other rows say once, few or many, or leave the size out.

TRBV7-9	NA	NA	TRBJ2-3	CASSFASGSSTDTQYF	TGTGCCAGCAGCTTCGCAAGCGGTTCTAGCACAGATACGCAGTATTTT
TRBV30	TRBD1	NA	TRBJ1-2	CAWSVGTGSYGYTF	TGTGCCTGGAGCGTTGGGACAGGGAGTTATGGCTACACCTTC
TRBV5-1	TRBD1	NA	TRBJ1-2	CASSLDRGDSNYGYTF	TGCGCCAGCAGCTTGGACAGGGGGGACTCTAACTATGGCTACACCTTC
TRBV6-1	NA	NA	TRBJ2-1	CASSESSAVFEDEQFF	TGTGCCAGCAGTGAAAGCTCGGCAGTGTTCGAGGATGAGCAGTTCTTC
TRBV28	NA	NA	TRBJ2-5	CASRQIETQYF	TGTGCCAGCAGGCAGATCGAGACCCAGTACTTC
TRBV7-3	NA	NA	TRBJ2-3	CASSLWRSFTDTQYF	TGTGCCAGCAGCTTATGGAGGAGTTTCACAGATACGCAGTATTTT
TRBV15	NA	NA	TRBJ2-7	CATSRDRSGGEQYF	TGTGCCACCAGCAGAGATAGGTCCGGAGGCGAGCAGTACTTC
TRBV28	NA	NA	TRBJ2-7	CASANTGIEDEQYF	TGTGCCAGCGCCAACACAGGGATAGAGGACGAGCAGTACTTC
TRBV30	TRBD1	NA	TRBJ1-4	CAWSAGGDGEKLFF	TGTGCCTGGAGTGCAGGGGGCGATGGGGAAAAACTGTTTTTT
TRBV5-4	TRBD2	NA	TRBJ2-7	CASSSGSVAGAAEQYF	TGTGCCAGCAGCTCCGGGTCGGTAGCGGGAGCGGCCGAGCAGTACTTC
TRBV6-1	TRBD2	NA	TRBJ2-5	CASRTYSGSPETQYF	TGTGCCAGCAGAACCTATAGCGGGAGTCCTGAGACCCAGTACTTC
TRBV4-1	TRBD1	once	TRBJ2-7	CASSRLPGQNYEQYF	TGCGCCAGCAGCCGCCTTCCGGGACAGAACTACGAGCAGTACTTC
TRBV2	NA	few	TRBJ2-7	CASSLPPYEQYF	TGTGCCAGCAGTCTTCCCCCCTACGAGCAGTACTTC
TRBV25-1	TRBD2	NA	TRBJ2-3	CASRAGPSTDTQYF	TGTGCCAGCAGAGCGGGGCCCAGCACAGATACGCAGTATTTT